Here is one T cell receptor (beta chain) with its context. Its antigen remains unidentified. Germline CDR1 is SGHVS and CDR2 is FQNEAQ. The V gene end was trimmed by 4 bases and the J gene end by 3 bases; junction bases not matched to a gene: 19. CDR3 size: 20 residues. Primers used in a second PCR of roughly 6 to 11 cycles were a sample-barcoded 5' primer and a J-beta primer mix. A template-switch adaptor containing 12 random nucleotides labeled each cDNA molecule. TCRdb called the 5' RACE reads again in MiXCR, with one record for every CDR3 protein. The data show 1.8 million or so distinct CDR3 sequences, with 39% seen just once and roughly 24% held by the top ten. The data were taken from a study of blood T cells in healthy people across ages. Study-wide findings and caveats: Estimated diversity across one million T cells was deemed an underestimate.

Drawing of peripheral blood yielded about 9.8 milliliters from each donor. Total RNA, at least 5 micrograms per sample, came from PBMCs. This clonotype originated in a human donor in good health. Source material: blood. This chain connects TRBV7-8 to TRBJ2-5; 11 bases map to TRBD2. The CDR3: CASSSTLTSSGRGFEETQYF. The CDR3 coding sequence is TGTGCCAGCAGCTCCACACTAACTAGTAGCGGGAGGGGATTCGAAGAGACCCAGTACTTC.